This TCR beta chain appears in the sequencing data of a study of cytomegalovirus exposure and HLA in healthy donors. Use of 60 Vbeta and 13 Jbeta primers characterized the PCR. Clones were sequenced by immunoSEQ multiplex PCR, and TCRdb holds only the in-frame ones, with some missing. The table has 100,000 or so clones, about 81% seen once. The V gene lost 1 base and the J gene lost 0 bases, with 10 bases spanning the gap. CDR3 length: 17 amino acids. Germline V gives CDR1 SGHDN, CDR2 FVKESK. This clone showed up just a few times. J is TRBJ1-6 and V is TRBV14, with no clear D. The sequence derives from a man aged 45-60 years in good health and CMV-seronegative. The sequenced sample consisted of PBMCs. CDR3 DNA sequence: TGTGCCAGCAGCCAAGGGCAGCGGAGCTCCTATAATTCACCCCTCCACTTT. Amino acids: CASSQGQRSSYNSPLHF.